This T cell receptor beta chain was captured by sequencing in a study of blood T cells in healthy people across ages (dated by TCRdb to about 2015). In terms of the full investigation: In model experiments, template switching captured roughly one uniquely barcoded TCR beta cDNA molecule for every two T cells. To avoid experimental bias, donors of different ages were distributed randomly across sequencing lanes. For two donors (one aged 18 to 30 and one aged 80 or older), the study analyzed two additional independent replicas of 1 million unique cDNA reads from the same blood draw. The donors were divided into four age groups: young (average around 17 years), middle-aged (under 40), aged (about 56) and long-lived (roughly 82). The study measured age-related changes in TCR beta repertoire diversity using deep sequencing normalized with unique cDNA molecular identifiers.

Broad study findings and their caveats: Total diversity estimates from one million sequenced T cells were considered lower bounds and underestimates. Since profiling was done on bulk unsorted PBMCs, naive and antigen-experienced compartments could not be conclusively compared. Compared with the aged group, the long-lived group had more naive CD4+ T cells, fewer expanded clones and increased TCR diversity, suggesting age selection. Because donor CMV infection status was unknown, age-related changes in expanded clonotypes were potentially confounded. A strong correlation was found between observed TCR beta diversity and the percentage of naive T cells measured by flow cytometry. As age increased, observed TCR beta diversity per million T cells dropped in a roughly linear way, and a significant reduction was already evident by age 40.

This clonotype has only a few counts. This receptor's antigen is unknown. The DNA is left out, because the CDR3 cannot be placed on it with certainty; the CDR3 is given as TCRdb lists it. The donors were 40 or so Caucasian individuals from Russia, aged 6 to 90 years, who were systemically healthy. Each donor gave 8 to 10 milliliters of peripheral blood, drawn into EDTA-treated Vacutainer tubes. Ficoll-Paque density-gradient centrifugation was used to isolate PBMCs, with at least 7 million obtained per sample. Total RNA, at least 6 micrograms per sample, was extracted from PBMCs with Trizol reagent. For every donor, an aliquot of PBMCs went through flow cytometry to measure the percentages of naive CD45RAhigh/CD27high T cells. Receptor libraries were prepared by 5' RACE. Sequenced on an Illumina HiSeq 2500. A second PCR of about 6 to 11 cycles was performed with a sample-barcoded 5' primer and a J-beta primer mix. A unique molecular identifier was introduced onto each TCR beta cDNA molecule by a template-switch 5' adaptor carrying 12 random nucleotides. Each sample yielded at least 2.5 million CDR3-containing paired-end reads. The Mint cDNA synthesis kit, primed by a TRBC-specific oligonucleotide, was used to synthesize first-strand cDNA from all RNA. Following uracil-DNA glycosylase treatment, a first 18-cycle PCR with universal primers M1SS and BC2_uni_R was performed on all cDNA. The original pipeline was this. Normalization of each sample was performed by random selection of 1 million high-quality reads, each carrying a distinct molecular identifier. Reads sharing molecular identifiers were discarded rather than binned into consensus sequences. MiTCR, run with a Q25 quality threshold and the strictest error-elimination algorithm, handled CDR3 identification, clonotype clustering and error correction. A nonparametric unseen species model with Euler transformation was used to estimate lower-bound total TCR beta diversity. TCRdb reanalyzed the raw reads on its own, using fastp at Q25 for trimming and MiXCR for clone calling, and kept in-frame beta chains. Rows matching on CDR3 protein sequence are summarized as one entry with the most common DNA and genes. What appears here as the V and J calls and clone size reflects TCRdb's work, not the paper's. Recorded for this sample are approximately 880,000 distinct CDR3 sequences; around 48% of them occurred a single time. The ten largest clones take up 10% to 15% of the sample.

Sequencing was carried out using blood. This clonotype originated in a man under 40 in good health.

The CDR3 region reads CAWSVALGTGRTF. The rearranged chain carries TRBV30 and TRBJ1-2; TRBD1, the D gene given by the table, was not confirmed from the DNA. There are 13 amino acids in the CDR3, from cysteine to phenylalanine inclusive. The germline V gene (reference sequence) gives CDR1 as GTSNPN and CDR2 as SVGIG.